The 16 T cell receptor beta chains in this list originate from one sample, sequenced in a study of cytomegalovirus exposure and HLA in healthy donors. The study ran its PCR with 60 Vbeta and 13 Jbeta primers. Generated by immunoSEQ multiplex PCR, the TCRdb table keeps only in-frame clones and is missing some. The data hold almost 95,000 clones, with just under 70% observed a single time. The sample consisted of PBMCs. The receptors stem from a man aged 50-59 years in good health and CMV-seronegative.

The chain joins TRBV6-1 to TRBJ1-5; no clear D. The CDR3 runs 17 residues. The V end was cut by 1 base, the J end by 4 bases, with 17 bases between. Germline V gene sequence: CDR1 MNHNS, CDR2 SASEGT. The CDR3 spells CASSEGYSGSGNQPQHF. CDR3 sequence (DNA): TGTGCCAGCAGTGAAGGATATTCGGGATCGGGGAATCAGCCCCAGCATTTT.

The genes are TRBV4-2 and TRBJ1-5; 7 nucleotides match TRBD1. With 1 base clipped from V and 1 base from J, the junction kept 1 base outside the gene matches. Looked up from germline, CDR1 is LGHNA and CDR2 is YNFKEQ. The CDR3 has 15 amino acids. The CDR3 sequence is CASSQGQGSNQPQHF. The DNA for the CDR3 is TGTGCCAGCAGCCAAGGACAGGGAAGCAATCAGCCCCAGCATTTT.

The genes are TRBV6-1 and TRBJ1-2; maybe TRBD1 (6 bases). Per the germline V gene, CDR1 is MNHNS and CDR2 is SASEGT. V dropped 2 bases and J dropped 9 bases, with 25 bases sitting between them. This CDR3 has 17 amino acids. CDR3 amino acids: CASSEQGSSWDMASYTF. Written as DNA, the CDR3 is TGTGCCAGCAGTGAACAGGGGTCGTCGTGGGACATGGCGAGCTACACCTTC.

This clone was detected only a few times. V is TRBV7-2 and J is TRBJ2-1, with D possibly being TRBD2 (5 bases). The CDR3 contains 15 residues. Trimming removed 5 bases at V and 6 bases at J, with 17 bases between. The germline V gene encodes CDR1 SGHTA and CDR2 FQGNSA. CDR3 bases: TGTGCCAGCAGCCCACTTCGGGATAAGAGCAATGAGCAGTTCTTC. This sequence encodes CASSPLRDKSNEQFF.

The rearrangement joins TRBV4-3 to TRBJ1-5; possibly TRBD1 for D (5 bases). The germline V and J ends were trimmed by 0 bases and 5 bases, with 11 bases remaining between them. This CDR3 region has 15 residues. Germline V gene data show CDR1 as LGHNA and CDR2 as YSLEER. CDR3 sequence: CASSQDAAGYQPQHF. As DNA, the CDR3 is TGCGCCAGCAGCCAAGATGCGGCAGGGTATCAGCCCCAGCATTTT.

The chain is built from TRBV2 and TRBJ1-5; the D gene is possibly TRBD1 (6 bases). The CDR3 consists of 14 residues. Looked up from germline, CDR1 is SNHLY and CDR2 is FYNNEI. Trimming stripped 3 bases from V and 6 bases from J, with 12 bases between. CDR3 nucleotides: TGTGCCAGCAGTGACCAGGGGATCGGTCAGCCCCAGCATTTT. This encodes CASSDQGIGQPQHF.

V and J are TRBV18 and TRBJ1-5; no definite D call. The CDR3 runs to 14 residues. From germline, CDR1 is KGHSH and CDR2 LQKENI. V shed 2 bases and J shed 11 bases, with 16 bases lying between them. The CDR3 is CASSPGASLVSQHF. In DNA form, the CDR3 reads TGTGCCAGCTCACCAGGTGCGTCCTTGGTTTCCCAGCATTTT.

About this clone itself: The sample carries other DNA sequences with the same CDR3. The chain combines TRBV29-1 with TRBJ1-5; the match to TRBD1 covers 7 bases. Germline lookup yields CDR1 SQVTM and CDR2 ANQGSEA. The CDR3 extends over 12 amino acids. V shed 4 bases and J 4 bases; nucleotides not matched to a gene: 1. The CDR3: CSVGQGNQPQHF. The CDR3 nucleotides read TGCAGCGTTGGACAGGGAAATCAGCCCCAGCATTTT.

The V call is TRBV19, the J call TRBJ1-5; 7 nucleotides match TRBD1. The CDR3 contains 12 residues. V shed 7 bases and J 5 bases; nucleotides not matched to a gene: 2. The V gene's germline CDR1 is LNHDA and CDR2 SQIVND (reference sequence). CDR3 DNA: TGTGCCAGTAAAGGGGGCCATCAGCCCCAGCATTTT. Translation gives CASKGGHQPQHF.

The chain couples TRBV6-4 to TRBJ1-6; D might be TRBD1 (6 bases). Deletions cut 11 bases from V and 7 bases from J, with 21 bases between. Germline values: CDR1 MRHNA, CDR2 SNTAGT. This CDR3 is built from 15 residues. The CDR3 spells CASALQAGVNSPLHF. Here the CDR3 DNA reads TGTGCCTCAGCACTTCAGGCAGGGGTGAATTCACCCCTCCACTTT.

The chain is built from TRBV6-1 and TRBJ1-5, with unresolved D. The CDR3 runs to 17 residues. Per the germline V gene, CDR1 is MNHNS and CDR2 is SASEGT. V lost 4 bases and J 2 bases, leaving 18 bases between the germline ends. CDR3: CASSGLSGGLGNQPQHF. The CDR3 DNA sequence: TGTGCCAGCAGTGGCCTTAGTGGAGGGTTGGGCAATCAGCCCCAGCATTTT.

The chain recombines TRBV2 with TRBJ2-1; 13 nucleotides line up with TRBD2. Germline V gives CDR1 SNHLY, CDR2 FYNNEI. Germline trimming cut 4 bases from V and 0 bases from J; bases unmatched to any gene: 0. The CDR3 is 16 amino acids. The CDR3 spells CASSGTSGGSYNEQFF. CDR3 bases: TGTGCCAGCAGTGGGACTAGCGGGGGCTCCTACAATGAGCAGTTCTTC.

The CDR3 DNA sequence: TGTGCCAGCAGCTTAGGGACAGGGGATGGGCAGCCCCAGCATTTT. Translating gives CASSLGTGDGQPQHF. The J gene is TRBJ1-5, the V gene TRBV13; TRBD1 aligns across 8 bases. After removal of 0 bases from V and 7 bases from J, the junction contained 5 bases not matched to a gene. Germline CDR1 is PRHDT and CDR2 is FYEKMQ (reference sequence). This CDR3 has 15 amino acids.

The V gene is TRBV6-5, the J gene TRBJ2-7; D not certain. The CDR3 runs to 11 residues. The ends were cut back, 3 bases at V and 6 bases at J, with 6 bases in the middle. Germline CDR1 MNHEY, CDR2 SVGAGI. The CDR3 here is CASSYGREQYF. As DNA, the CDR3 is TGTGCCAGCAGTTATGGCCGCGAGCAGTACTTC.

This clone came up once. The CDR3 is CASSRTSGGLNTQYF. CDR3 sequence (DNA): TGCGCCAGCAGCCGGACTAGCGGGGGGTTGAATACGCAGTATTTT. The chain couples TRBV5-1 to TRBJ2-3, with TRBD2 matching 14 bases. V was clipped by 4 bases and J by 7 bases; unmatched bases: 5. CDR1 is SGHRS and CDR2 is YFSETQ in the germline V gene. The CDR3 has 15 amino acids.

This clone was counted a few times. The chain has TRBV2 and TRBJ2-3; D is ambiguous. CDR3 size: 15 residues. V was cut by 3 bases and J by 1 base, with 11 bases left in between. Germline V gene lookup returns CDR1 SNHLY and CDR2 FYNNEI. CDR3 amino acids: CASSDRVWGTDTQYF. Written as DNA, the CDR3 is TGTGCCAGCAGTGATCGGGTCTGGGGCACAGATACGCAGTATTTT.